The present T cell receptor beta chain was sequenced within a study of T cells after somatic rescue of genetic block. Sequencing was performed with immunoSEQ multiplex PCR; in TCRdb, only in-frame clones are kept and a portion is missing. The sample records about 12,000 clones, around four fifths being singletons. The source of this sequence is a boy aged 10-17 years. Material: peripheral blood mononuclear cells (PBMCs).

CDR3 DNA: TGCGCCAGCAGCTTCAGGAGGGCAGGTACGACAGGTCGCCACGGAGAGACCCAGTACTTC. This encodes CASSFRRAGTTGRHGETQYF. The chain links TRBV5-1 to TRBJ2-5, with D perhaps TRBD1 or TRBD2 (6 bases each). The CDR3 contains 20 residues. Per the germline V gene, CDR1 is SGHRS and CDR2 is YFSETQ. V was clipped by 2 bases and J by 4 bases, with 30 bases between them. Filled out from reference TRBV5-1 and TRBJ2-5, the complete variable domain reads KAGVTQTPRYLIKTRGQQVTLSCSPISGHRSVSWYQQTPGQGLQFLFEYFSETQRNKGNFPGRFSGRQFSNSRSEMNVSTLELGDSALYLCASSFRRAGTTGRHGETQYFGPGTRLLVL.